This T cell receptor (beta chain) was found in a study of T cell changes during pregnancy in multiple sclerosis. The repertoire was sequenced with immunoSEQ multiplex PCR; TCRdb's copy has only in-frame clones and lacks some. The data contain 80,000 to 100,000 clones, approximately 93% of them seen just once; the ten biggest clones take up more than 0.75%. This CDR3 comprises 17 residues. J was trimmed by 1 base and V by 4 bases; bases with no gene match: 10. Per the germline V gene, CDR1 is LNHDA and CDR2 is SQIVND (reference sequence). The chain carries TRBV19 and TRBJ1-5; TRBD1 matches at 7 bases. This sequence originates from a female donor with multiple sclerosis, enrolled in a pregnancy study. This specimen consisted of peripheral blood, obtained after pregnancy. CDR3 coding DNA: TGTGCCAGTAGTACCCGATGGACAGGAGAGAGCAATCAGCCCCAGCATTTT. The encoded protein is CASSTRWTGESNQPQHF.